This is a list of T cell receptor beta chains from one sample in a study of T cell changes during pregnancy in multiple sclerosis. TCRdb keeps only in-frame clones here, not all; method: immunoSEQ multiplex PCR. The table shows around 29,000 clones, with approximately 90% occurring only once. Specimen: CD4+ T cells from peripheral blood mononuclear cells, collected in the first trimester of pregnancy. The origin of the receptors is a female donor with multiple sclerosis, enrolled in a pregnancy study. CDR3s include the opening cysteine and the closing phenylalanine or tryptophan. Each record gives: clone size, D gene, J gene, V gene, CDR3 protein, CDR3 DNA. A D gene is named only where the DNA matches it firmly. Clone size appears in some rows only: once, few, many, or a class for an expanded clone.

clone size: .
D gene: .
J gene: TRBJ1-1
V gene: TRBV18
CDR3 protein: CASSPSRGEAFF
CDR3 DNA: TGTGCCAGCTCACCTTCCAGGGGTGAAGCTTTCTTT

clone size: once
D gene: .
J gene: TRBJ2-4
V gene: TRBV5-8
CDR3 protein: CASSLLAKPYF
CDR3 DNA: TGTGCCAGCAGCTTGCTCGCGAAACCCTACTTC

clone size: .
D gene: .
J gene: TRBJ1-2
V gene: TRBV18
CDR3 protein: CASSPAGEYGYTF
CDR3 DNA: TGTGCCAGCTCACCAGCAGGGGAATATGGCTACACCTTC

clone size: .
D gene: .
J gene: TRBJ1-1
V gene: TRBV28
CDR3 protein: CASTGQYTEAFF
CDR3 DNA: TGTGCCAGCACCGGACAGTACACTGAAGCTTTCTTT

clone size: .
D gene: .
J gene: TRBJ2-2
V gene: TRBV19
CDR3 protein: CASSREGGSGELFF
CDR3 DNA: TGTGCCAGTAGTAGGGAAGGGGGATCAGGGGAGCTGTTTTTT

clone size: .
D gene: TRBD1
J gene: TRBJ2-1
V gene: TRBV18
CDR3 protein: CASSPWDSSSYNEQFF
CDR3 DNA: TGTGCCAGCTCACCATGGGACAGTAGCTCCTACAATGAGCAGTTCTTC

clone size: .
D gene: TRBD1
J gene: TRBJ2-4
V gene: TRBV18
CDR3 protein: CASSPGSDRLNIQYF
CDR3 DNA: TGTGCCAGCTCACCAGGTTCGGACAGGTTAAACATTCAGTACTTC

clone size: .
D gene: .
J gene: TRBJ1-5
V gene: TRBV5-8
CDR3 protein: CASSLGQYSNQPQHF
CDR3 DNA: TGTGCCAGCAGCTTGGGGCAGTATAGCAATCAGCCCCAGCATTTT

clone size: once
D gene: .
J gene: TRBJ2-7
V gene: TRBV5-8
CDR3 protein: CASSLVTSTYF
CDR3 DNA: TGTGCCAGCAGCTTGGTCACGAGTACGTACTTC

clone size: .
D gene: .
J gene: TRBJ2-5
V gene: TRBV5-6
CDR3 protein: CASSLTPGELETQYF
CDR3 DNA: TGTGCCAGCAGCCTTACGCCGGGGGAGTTAGAGACCCAGTACTTC

clone size: .
D gene: .
J gene: TRBJ2-1
V gene: TRBV5-5
CDR3 protein: CASSLVHRNEQFF
CDR3 DNA: TGTGCCAGCAGCTTGGTTCATCGGAATGAGCAGTTCTTC

clone size: .
D gene: TRBD2
J gene: TRBJ2-3
V gene: TRBV5-1
CDR3 protein: CASSLGVAGGRTDTQYF
CDR3 DNA: TGCGCCAGCAGCTTGGGAGTAGCGGGGGGCCGCACAGATACGCAGTATTTT

clone size: .
D gene: .
J gene: TRBJ2-7
V gene: TRBV11-2
CDR3 protein: CASSLEGVDSYEQYF
CDR3 DNA: TGTGCCAGCAGCTTAGAAGGTGTGGACAGCTACGAGCAGTACTTC

clone size: .
D gene: .
J gene: TRBJ1-5
V gene: TRBV23-1
CDR3 protein: CASSHHGIEGPQHF
CDR3 DNA: TGCGCCAGCAGTCACCACGGGATCGAGGGGCCCCAGCATTTT

clone size: .
D gene: .
J gene: TRBJ1-1
V gene: TRBV28
CDR3 protein: CASTSQTETSEAFF
CDR3 DNA: TGTGCCAGCACCTCTCAGACAGAAACTTCCGAAGCTTTCTTT

clone size: .
D gene: TRBD1
J gene: TRBJ2-4
V gene: TRBV5-1
CDR3 protein: CASSLGFGDRAYF
CDR3 DNA: TGCGCCAGCAGCTTGGGCTTCGGTGACAGGGCGTACTTC

clone size: .
D gene: TRBD1
J gene: TRBJ1-4
V gene: TRBV19
CDR3 protein: CASSLRTGPNEKLFF
CDR3 DNA: TGTGCCAGTAGTCTGCGGACAGGCCCTAATGAAAAACTGTTTTTT

clone size: .
D gene: TRBD1
J gene: TRBJ2-7
V gene: TRBV7-2
CDR3 protein: CASSSRTGASYEQYF
CDR3 DNA: TGTGCCAGCAGCTCCAGGACAGGCGCCAGCTACGAGCAGTACTTC

clone size: .
D gene: .
J gene: TRBJ2-3
V gene: TRBV11-2
CDR3 protein: CASSLARSTQYF
CDR3 DNA: TGTGCCAGCAGTTTAGCCAGGTCTACGCAGTATTTT

clone size: once
D gene: TRBD1
J gene: TRBJ2-2
V gene: TRBV7-3
CDR3 protein: CASSGQGNTGELFF
CDR3 DNA: TGTGCCAGCAGTGGACAGGGGAACACCGGGGAGCTGTTTTTT

clone size: once
D gene: TRBD1
J gene: TRBJ2-7
V gene: TRBV7-3
CDR3 protein: CASSPERGQGLEEQYF
CDR3 DNA: TGTGCCAGCAGCCCAGAGAGGGGACAGGGCCTTGAGGAGCAGTACTTC

clone size: .
D gene: .
J gene: TRBJ2-2
V gene: TRBV5-5
CDR3 protein: CASSFLDRNTGELFF
CDR3 DNA: TGTGCCAGCAGCTTTTTAGACAGGAACACCGGGGAGCTGTTTTTT

clone size: once
D gene: TRBD1
J gene: TRBJ2-7
V gene: TRBV6-1
CDR3 protein: CASSEPRQGRREQYF
CDR3 DNA: TGTGCCAGCAGTGAACCGAGACAGGGTCGGCGCGAGCAGTACTTC

clone size: .
D gene: TRBD2
J gene: TRBJ2-5
V gene: TRBV5-4
CDR3 protein: CASKISGAEETQYF
CDR3 DNA: TGTGCCAGCAAGATTAGCGGGGCAGAAGAGACCCAGTACTTC

clone size: few
D gene: TRBD1
J gene: TRBJ1-6
V gene: TRBV29-1
CDR3 protein: CSVSAGGKNSPLHF
CDR3 DNA: TGCAGCGTCTCAGCAGGGGGTAAAAATTCACCCCTCCACTTT

clone size: .
D gene: .
J gene: TRBJ1-1
V gene: TRBV2
CDR3 protein: CASRGGVKESPEAFF
CDR3 DNA: TGTGCCAGCAGGGGGGGGGTGAAAGAATCCCCTGAAGCTTTCTTT

clone size: .
D gene: TRBD1
J gene: TRBJ1-2
V gene: TRBV10-3
CDR3 protein: CASRQGATHGYTF
CDR3 DNA: TGTGCCAGCAGACAGGGGGCAACCCATGGCTACACCTTC

clone size: .
D gene: .
J gene: TRBJ2-5
V gene: TRBV7-7
CDR3 protein: CASSLEGLPRETQYF
CDR3 DNA: TGTGCTAGCAGCTTAGAGGGGTTGCCAAGAGAGACCCAGTACTTC

clone size: once
D gene: .
J gene: TRBJ1-1
V gene: TRBV7-9
CDR3 protein: CASSSDRFTEAFF
CDR3 DNA: TGTGCCAGCAGCTCCGACAGGTTCACTGAAGCTTTCTTT

clone size: .
D gene: TRBD1
J gene: TRBJ1-3
V gene: TRBV5-1
CDR3 protein: CASSWGLRGQRSGNTIYF
CDR3 DNA: TGCGCCAGCAGCTGGGGACTTAGGGGACAGCGCTCTGGAAACACCATATATTTT

clone size: .
D gene: TRBD2
J gene: TRBJ2-7
V gene: TRBV2
CDR3 protein: CASLSAGDEQYF
CDR3 DNA: TGTGCCAGCTTATCAGCGGGGGACGAGCAGTACTTC

clone size: .
D gene: TRBD1
J gene: TRBJ2-7
V gene: TRBV27
CDR3 protein: CASSTGQGAYEQYF
CDR3 DNA: TGTGCCAGCAGTACTGGACAGGGGGCTTACGAGCAGTACTTC

clone size: .
D gene: TRBD1
J gene: TRBJ2-5
V gene: TRBV5-1
CDR3 protein: CASSPGQRTGTQYF
CDR3 DNA: TGCGCCAGCAGCCCGGGACAGAGGACCGGGACCCAGTACTTC

clone size: .
D gene: .
J gene: TRBJ2-3
V gene: TRBV7-2
CDR3 protein: CASRGPRGDTQYF
CDR3 DNA: TGTGCCAGCAGGGGGCCCCGCGGAGATACGCAGTATTTT

clone size: .
D gene: TRBD2
J gene: TRBJ2-3
V gene: TRBV7-9
CDR3 protein: CASSRTSGGLSTDTQYF
CDR3 DNA: TGTGCCAGCAGCCGGACTAGCGGGGGTTTGAGCACAGATACGCAGTATTTT

clone size: .
D gene: TRBD2
J gene: TRBJ2-1
V gene: TRBV7-3
CDR3 protein: CASSSTGTRREQFF
CDR3 DNA: TGTGCCAGCAGCTCCACCGGGACTAGGAGAGAGCAGTTCTTC

clone size: .
D gene: TRBD1
J gene: TRBJ2-5
V gene: TRBV5-1
CDR3 protein: CASSSTGFRGAETQYF
CDR3 DNA: TGCGCCAGCAGCTCGACAGGGTTTAGAGGCGCGGAGACCCAGTACTTC

clone size: .
D gene: .
J gene: TRBJ1-5
V gene: TRBV6-1
CDR3 protein: CASSEDYSNQPQHF
CDR3 DNA: TGTGCCAGCAGTGAGGACTATAGCAATCAGCCCCAGCATTTT